Listed below are T cell receptor beta chains from one sample, sequenced in a study of blood T cell repertoires in COVID-19. Clones were sequenced by immunoSEQ multiplex PCR, and TCRdb holds only the in-frame ones, with some missing. In the table there are hundreds of thousands of clones, nearly 85% of which are singletons. The source material was peripheral blood. The receptors come from a human donor in a cohort sampled during active COVID-19. The CDR3 runs from the conserved cysteine through the conserved F or W. The D gene is left open where the match is weak. The listing skips clone size in some rows; elsewhere it reads once, few, many or a size class.

d_call	v_call	clone_size	j_call	cdr3_aa	cdr3_nt
TRBD2	TRBV15	.	TRBJ2-1	CATSRGGGRGYNEQFF	TGTGCCACCAGCAGAGGTGGCGGGAGGGGCTACAATGAGCAGTTCTTC
TRBD2	TRBV5-1	.	TRBJ2-7	CASSLEISGSFHEQYF	TGCGCCAGCAGCTTGGAGATCAGCGGGAGTTTCCACGAGCAGTACTTC
TRBD1	TRBV2	.	TRBJ1-2	CASGGQVFNYGYTF	TGTGCCAGCGGGGGACAGGTATTCAACTATGGCTACACCTTC
.	TRBV9	.	TRBJ1-5	CASSASGGGTQPQHF	TGTGCCAGCAGCGCCAGTGGGGGAGGGACTCAGCCCCAGCATTTT
.	TRBV3-1/TRBV3-2	.	TRBJ2-5	CASSSGTSVGTQYF	TGTGCCAGCAGCTCCGGGACTTCGGTCGGGACCCAGTACTTC
TRBD1	TRBV6-5	many	TRBJ1-2	CASSYSGTEFYGYTF	TGTGCCAGCAGTTACTCCGGGACAGAGTTCTATGGCTACACCTTC
.	TRBV9	.	TRBJ1-1	CASSVAPTENTEAFF	TGTGCCAGCAGCGTAGCTCCGACTGAGAACACTGAAGCTTTCTTT
TRBD1	TRBV11-3	.	TRBJ2-7	CASSLGTGHYEQYF	TGTGCCAGCAGCTTAGGGACAGGTCACTACGAGCAGTACTTC
.	TRBV18	once	TRBJ2-2	CASSPKSGDGELFF	TGTGCCAGCTCACCGAAATCCGGGGACGGGGAGCTGTTTTTT
TRBD2	TRBV5-1	.	TRBJ2-7	CASSLGSAGGSTYEQYF	TGCGCCAGCAGCTTGGGGAGTGCGGGAGGATCAACCTACGAGCAGTACTTC
TRBD1	TRBV5-4	.	TRBJ1-2	CASRTEGASLRNTF	TGTGCCAGCAGGACCGAGGGGGCGTCTCTACGAAACACCTTC
.	TRBV28	.	TRBJ2-3	CASSLYRPLSTDTQYF	TGTGCCAGCAGTTTATACAGGCCGCTAAGCACAGATACGCAGTATTTT
TRBD2	TRBV7-3	.	TRBJ2-1	CASSPRLAGAGEQFF	TGTGCCAGCAGCCCCCGACTAGCGGGAGCGGGAGAGCAGTTCTTC
.	TRBV6-1	.	TRBJ2-5	CASSESRETQYF	TGTGCCAGCAGTGAATCCCGGGAGACCCAGTACTTC
TRBD2	TRBV15	.	TRBJ2-5	CATSRGLAGETQYF	TGTGCCACCAGCAGGGGACTAGCCGGAGAGACCCAGTACTTC
TRBD2	TRBV15	once	TRBJ2-2	CATSRELAGATGELFF	TGTGCCACCAGCAGGGAACTAGCGGGGGCTACCGGGGAGCTGTTTTTT
TRBD1	TRBV28	.	TRBJ2-7	CASGQGGHYEQYF	TGTGCCAGCGGACAGGGCGGGCACTACGAGCAGTACTTC
.	TRBV7-8	.	TRBJ1-4	CASSLIATGRYEKLFF	TGTGCCAGCAGCCTAATCGCGACAGGCCGCTATGAAAAACTGTTTTTT
TRBD2	TRBV4-1	.	TRBJ2-7	CASSQAGTSIFYEQYF	TGCGCCAGCAGCCAAGCTGGGACTAGTATTTTCTACGAGCAGTACTTC
.	TRBV9	.	TRBJ2-2	CASSGRGIVPGELFF	TGTGCCAGCAGTGGTCGGGGAATAGTCCCCGGGGAGCTGTTTTTT
TRBD2	TRBV6-5	.	TRBJ2-5	CASRAGLAGEETQYF	TGTGCCAGCAGGGCCGGACTAGCGGGGGAAGAGACCCAGTACTTC
.	TRBV5-1	.	TRBJ2-1	CASSLLTGPRTYNEQFF	TGCGCCAGCAGCTTGTTGACAGGACCGCGAACCTACAATGAGCAGTTCTTC
TRBD1	TRBV3-1/TRBV3-2	.	TRBJ2-7	CASSPGQGKYEQYF	TGTGCCAGCAGCCCCGGACAGGGAAAGTACGAGCAGTACTTC
.	TRBV6-5	medium-sized	TRBJ1-2	CASRTDGYTF	TGTGCCAGCAGGACAGATGGCTACACCTTC
.	TRBV28	.	TRBJ2-7	CASSPRDSSSYEQYF	TGTGCCAGCAGTCCCCGGGACTCCTCCTCCTACGAGCAGTACTTC
.	TRBV6-2/TRBV6-3	.	TRBJ1-2	CASSYWGGYGYTF	TGTGCCAGCAGTTACTGGGGAGGCTATGGCTACACCTTC
TRBD2	TRBV5-1	once	TRBJ2-7	CASSFGTSGGIAQSYEQYF	TGCGCCAGCAGCTTCGGGACTAGCGGGGGGATCGCCCAGTCCTACGAGCAGTACTTC
.	TRBV25-1	few	TRBJ1-2	CASSEYIRGGLDGYTF	TGTGCCAGCAGTGAATATATAAGGGGGGGACTGGATGGCTACACCTTC
.	TRBV29-1	.	TRBJ1-2	CSVEALGRGYGYTF	TGCAGCGTTGAAGCCTTGGGGAGGGGGTATGGCTACACCTTC
.	TRBV29-1	.	TRBJ1-1	CSVAFTGRTEAFF	TGCAGCGTCGCCTTCACAGGTCGGACTGAAGCTTTCTTT
TRBD2	TRBV6-4	.	TRBJ2-3	CASSLTSGSWADTQYF	TGTGCCAGCAGCTTGACTAGCGGGAGCTGGGCAGATACGCAGTATTTT
TRBD1	TRBV19	.	TRBJ1-6	CASSTDRVSNSPLHF	TGTGCCAGTAGTACCGACAGGGTTAGCAATTCACCCCTCCACTTT
TRBD1	TRBV7-9	few	TRBJ1-6	CASSRGGLTGVRENSPLHF	TGTGCCAGCAGCAGGGGCGGTTTGACAGGGGTCAGGGAGAATTCACCCCTCCACTTT
TRBD2	TRBV6-2/TRBV6-3	.	TRBJ2-7	CASSPGWLAGSYEQYF	TGTGCCAGCAGTCCCGGCTGGCTAGCGGGGTCCTACGAGCAGTACTTC
TRBD1	TRBV7-2	once	TRBJ2-5	CASGQGAVETQYF	TGTGCCAGCGGTCAGGGGGCGGTGGAGACCCAGTACTTC
.	TRBV10-1	.	TRBJ1-1	CASSEIRGTEAFF	TGCGCCAGCAGTGAGATTCGGGGAACTGAAGCTTTCTTT
.	TRBV4-2	.	TRBJ2-1	CASSQDAARSLYNEQFF	TGTGCCAGCAGCCAAGACGCCGCTCGTAGCCTCTACAATGAGCAGTTCTTC
.	TRBV4-1	.	TRBJ2-2	CASRPGLGKNTGELFF	TGCGCCAGCAGGCCGGGACTGGGAAAAAACACCGGGGAGCTGTTTTTT
TRBD2	TRBV7-2	.	TRBJ2-1	CASSDETSGGAGEQFF	TGTGCCAGCAGCGATGAGACTAGCGGGGGGGCGGGTGAGCAGTTCTTC
TRBD2	TRBV7-9	few	TRBJ2-5	CASSLPGGEKTQYF	TGTGCCAGCAGCTTACCGGGAGGGGAGAAGACCCAGTACTTC